This record looks at one T cell receptor beta chain sequence and its context. Antigen specificity is unknown. These data belong to a study of post-analysis software for immune sequencing data. Overall study: The courses of disease that were included comprised relapsing-remitting, secondary progressive and progressive-relapsing multiple sclerosis.

Built from TCR beta cDNA, the libraries had unique molecular identifiers in them. Each CDR3 protein gets one entry after TCRdb re-called the PCR reads with MiXCR. The sample consists of some 700,000 distinct CDR3 sequences, around 64% of them appearing once. Trimming cost V 3 bases and J 1 base, with 20 bases left between them. CDR1 and CDR2 from the germline V gene are LGHNA and YNFKEQ. The CDR3 consists of 18 residues. Study-wide points: Five TRBV segments were more frequent in patients than controls; TRBV5-6, TRBV5-1 and TRBV20-1 belonged to this group.

This TCR derives from a girl aged 2-15 years with multiple sclerosis. The chain combines TRBV4-2 with TRBJ2-3; TRBD2 is a possible D gene (7 bases). The sample was blood. The CDR3 DNA follows: TGTGCCAGCAGCCAGGGGGCAGGCGGGACTACTCGCACAGATACGCAGTATTTT. Translation gives CASSQGAGGTTRTDTQYF.